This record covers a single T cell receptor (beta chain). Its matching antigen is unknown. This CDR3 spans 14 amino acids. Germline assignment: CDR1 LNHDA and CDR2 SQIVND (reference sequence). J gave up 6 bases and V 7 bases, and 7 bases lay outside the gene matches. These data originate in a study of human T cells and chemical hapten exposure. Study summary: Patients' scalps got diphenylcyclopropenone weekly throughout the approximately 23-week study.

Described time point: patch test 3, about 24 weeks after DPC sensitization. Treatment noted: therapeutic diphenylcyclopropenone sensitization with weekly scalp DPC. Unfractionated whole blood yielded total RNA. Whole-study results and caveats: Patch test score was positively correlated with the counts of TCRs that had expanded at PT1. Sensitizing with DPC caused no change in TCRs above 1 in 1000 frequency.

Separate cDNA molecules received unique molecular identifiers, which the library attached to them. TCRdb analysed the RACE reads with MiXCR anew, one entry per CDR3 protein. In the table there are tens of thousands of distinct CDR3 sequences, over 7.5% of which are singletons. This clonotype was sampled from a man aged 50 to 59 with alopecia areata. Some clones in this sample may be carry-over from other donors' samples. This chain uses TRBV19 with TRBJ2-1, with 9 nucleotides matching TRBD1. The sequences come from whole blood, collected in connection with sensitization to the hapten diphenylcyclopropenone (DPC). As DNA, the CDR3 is TGTGCCAGTACCTCCGGGACAGGGCGCAATGAGCAGTTCTTC. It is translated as CASTSGTGRNEQFF. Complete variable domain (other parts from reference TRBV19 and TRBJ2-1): DGGITQSPKYLFRKEGQNVTLSCEQNLNHDAMYWYRQDPGQGLRLIYYSQIVNDFQKGDIAEGYSVSREKKESFPLTVTSAQKNPTAFYLCASTSGTGRNEQFFGPGTRLTVL.